A selection of T cell receptor beta chains follows, all from one sample in a study of T-cell reconstitution after alpha-beta-depleted transplantation in children. Using its own MiXCR run on the PCR reads, TCRdb lists one record per CDR3 protein. The sample contains some 200,000 distinct CDR3 sequences, approximately 7% of which appear only once. This specimen was PBMCs, taken before TCRalphabeta/CD19-depleted stem cell transplant. The receptor set was obtained from a boy younger than 10 with acute lymphoblastic leukemia, due to receive a stem cell transplant. Each CDR3 is given with its conserved first and last residue. A D gene is named only where the DNA matches it firmly. Expanded clones get a size class; other rows say once, few or many, or leave the size out.

NA	TRBJ2-7	TRBV28	many	CASSFLPVVYEQYF	TGTGCCAGCAGTTTTCTGCCGGTCGTCTACGAGCAGTACTTC
TRBD1	TRBJ2-1	TRBV2	many	CASSVDRGAFEQFF	TGTGCCAGCAGTGTGGACAGGGGTGCCTTTGAGCAGTTCTTC
NA	TRBJ2-3	TRBV2	NA	CASSEARRATDTQYF	TGTGCCAGCAGTGAAGCACGGAGAGCCACAGATACGCAGTATTTT
TRBD1	TRBJ2-6	TRBV27	NA	CASSDRVSSGANVLTF	TGTGCCAGCAGCGACAGGGTTAGCTCTGGGGCCAACGTCCTGACTTTC
NA	TRBJ1-2	TRBV14	NA	CASSPRPRVNGGYTF	TGTGCCAGCAGCCCCCGCCCCAGGGTAAACGGTGGCTACACCTTC
NA	TRBJ1-1	TRBV29-1	NA	CSVGTVEAFF	TGCAGCGTTGGGACAGTTGAAGCTTTCTTT
NA	TRBJ2-3	TRBV2	many	CASSERLALPISTDTQYF	TGTGCCAGCAGTGAACGGCTAGCTCTACCAATTAGCACAGATACGCAGTATTTT
TRBD2	TRBJ2-7	TRBV7-2	many	CASSPLGTSDYEQYF	TGTGCCAGCAGTCCACTGGGGACTAGCGACTACGAGCAGTACTTC
TRBD1	TRBJ2-3	TRBV7-6	few	CASSLATGWGTDTQYF	TGTGCCAGCAGCTTAGCGACAGGGTGGGGCACAGATACGCAGTATTTT
NA	TRBJ2-2	TRBV15	many	CATSVNMAGTGELFF	TGTGCCACCAGCGTTAACATGGCTGGCACCGGGGAGCTGTTTTTT
NA	TRBJ1-6	TRBV28	many	CASQGSLLSPLHF	TGTGCCAGCCAGGGTAGTCTTCTCTCACCCCTCCACTTT
NA	TRBJ1-1	TRBV12-3/TRBV12-4	NA	CASSLDPGVWANTEAFF	TGTGCCAGCAGTTTAGACCCAGGGGTTTGGGCGAACACTGAAGCTTTCTTT
NA	TRBJ1-1	TRBV12-5	few	CASGLGTALMNTEAFF	TGTGCTAGTGGTTTGGGGACAGCTCTAATGAACACTGAAGCTTTCTTT
NA	TRBJ1-3	TRBV14	few	CASSQLRSSGNTIYF	TGTGCCAGCAGCCAGTTACGAAGCTCTGGAAACACCATATATTTT
NA	TRBJ2-7	TRBV2	NA	CASLPGTIREQYF	TGTGCCAGCCTCCCGGGCACAATACGGGAGCAGTACTTC
TRBD1	TRBJ1-1	TRBV5-1	many	CASSHRTGANTEAFF	TGCGCCAGCAGCCATCGGACAGGGGCGAACACTGAAGCTTTCTTT
NA	TRBJ2-3	TRBV2	NA	CASILQRGTDTQYF	TGTGCCAGCATCCTCCAGCGGGGCACAGATACGCAGTATTTT
TRBD2	TRBJ2-3	TRBV11-2	few	CASSQNGGGGAMTDTQYF	TGTGCCAGCAGCCAAAACGGCGGCGGGGGGGCTATGACAGATACGCAGTATTTT
NA	TRBJ2-1	TRBV5-1	many	CASSLPGSSYNEQFF	TGCGCCAGCAGCCTACCGGGGAGCTCCTACAATGAGCAGTTCTTC
NA	TRBJ1-4	TRBV29-1	many	CSVVQPTNEKLFF	TGCAGCGTTGTCCAGCCAACTAATGAAAAACTGTTTTTT
NA	TRBJ2-5	TRBV3-1	NA	CTISPTGSGVGRETQYF	TGTACCATCAGCCCCACGGGGTCGGGAGTAGGACGGGAGACCCAGTACTTC
TRBD2	TRBJ2-5	TRBV20-1	few	CSINSASGQETQYF	TGCAGCATAAACTCCGCTAGCGGCCAAGAGACCCAGTACTTC
TRBD2	TRBJ2-1	TRBV19	many	CASSSSGTGYNEQFF	TGTGCCAGTAGTAGTAGCGGGACTGGATACAATGAGCAGTTCTTC
NA	TRBJ2-7	TRBV5-6	NA	CASSLGQGRMLYEQYF	TGTGCCAGCAGCTTGGGCCAGGGACGAATGCTATACGAGCAGTACTTC
TRBD1	TRBJ2-1	TRBV7-3	many	CASSPGQVPLNEQFF	TGTGCCAGCAGCCCAGGACAGGTTCCGCTCAATGAGCAGTTCTTC
NA	TRBJ1-1	TRBV20-1	many	CSARSRVNTEAFF	TGCAGTGCTAGAAGCAGGGTGAACACTGAAGCTTTCTTT
TRBD2	TRBJ2-7	TRBV7-2	many	CASSLATSVPYEQYF	TGTGCCAGCAGCTTAGCCACTAGCGTACCCTACGAGCAGTACTTC
TRBD2	TRBJ2-2	TRBV4-2	many	CASSQFISGGATGELFF	TGTGCCAGCAGCCAGTTTATTAGCGGGGGGGCCACCGGGGAGCTGTTTTTT
TRBD1	TRBJ1-5	TRBV20-1	many	CSATTGGDQPQHF	TGCAGTGCCACGACAGGGGGCGATCAGCCCCAGCATTTT